This T cell receptor (beta chain) was recorded in a study of CD8+ T cells in alopecia areata. Points from the study as a whole: Affected lesional scalp, above all in alopecia totalis/universalis, was more clonal than normal scalp. Scalp samples also yield sequences from resident alphabeta T cells of normal skin.

Sequencing relied on a cDNA template that was reverse transcribed from extracted RNA. Clones were sequenced by immunoSEQ multiplex PCR, and TCRdb holds only the in-frame ones, with some missing. The data contain 50,000 to 70,000 clones, 44% of them seen just once; the ten biggest clones take up about 51%. The CDR3 spans 12 residues. Germline CDR1 SQVTM, CDR2 ANQGSEA. V dropped 5 bases and J dropped 4 bases, with 9 bases sitting between them. Notes on this clone: Its antigen is undetermined.

The chain is built from TRBV29-1 and TRBJ1-3; D uncertain. This TCR derives from a human donor with alopecia areata. The source material was NKG2D-low CD8+ T cells sorted from blood. CDR3 DNA: TGCAGCGTTCATTCCCCGGGAAACACCATATATTTT. Translating gives CSVHSPGNTIYF.